These 20 T cell receptor beta chains were sequenced from one sample in a study of shared clonotypes between healthy human individuals. Only in-frame clones appear in the TCRdb table, and some are missing; sequencing was by immunoSEQ multiplex PCR. The sample carries 650,000 to 750,000 clones, roughly 70% recorded once. The sequencing input was memory CD4+ T cells sorted from blood. The subset denotes: CD45RA-negative fraction. The receptors were gathered from a woman aged 30 to 39 in good health.

The chain couples TRBV28 to TRBJ2-2; D not resolved. The CDR3 is made up of 14 amino acids. CDR1 MDHEN and CDR2 SYDVKM come from the germline V gene. V lost 10 bases, J lost 4 bases, and 16 bases lay in between. CDR3 bases: TGTGCCATTTCCCGAGGTAGCCGCACCGGGGAGCTGTTTTTT. It codes for CAISRGSRTGELFF.

Comment on this clone: Other DNA sequences within the sample encode an identical CDR3. The CDR3 nucleotides read TGTGCCAGCAGCTTAGTGAATGAGCAGTTCTTC. It is translated as CASSLVNEQFF. The chain has TRBV7-2 and TRBJ2-1; D is unresolved. The germline V gene has CDR1 SGHTA and CDR2 FQGNSA. The CDR3 has 11 amino acids. Trimming pared 1 base from V and 7 bases from J, leaving 2 bases between.

Details on this clone: In the same sample, other DNA sequences code for this CDR3. J is TRBJ2-1 and V is TRBV2; the D is unclear. The CDR3 loop spans 14 amino acids. V lost 3 bases and J 4 bases, leaving 10 bases between the germline ends. The germline gives CDR1 SNHLY, CDR2 FYNNEI. In nucleotides, the CDR3 is TGTGCCAGCAGTGACCAGAGAGGTTACAATGAGCAGTTCTTC. Amino acid sequence: CASSDQRGYNEQFF.

This clone was observed a handful of times. The chain combines TRBV28 with TRBJ1-5; D remains unclear. The CDR3 totals 12 residues. Trimming removed 5 bases at V and 9 bases at J, with 11 bases between. CDR1 MDHEN and CDR2 SYDVKM come from the germline V gene. The CDR3 protein is CASSPGVRPQHF. CDR3 nucleotides: TGTGCCAGCAGTCCCGGGGTTAGGCCCCAGCATTTT.

This chain links TRBV19 with TRBJ2-5; weak D call: TRBD2 (6 bases). The DNA end favors TRBJ2-7, so the J call may be wrong. From germline, CDR1 is LNHDA and CDR2 SQIVND (reference sequence). CDR3 length: 13 residues. CDR3 sequence: CASSEGLRYEQYF. The CDR3 region has the DNA TGTGCCAGTAGCGAGGGACTGCGATACGAGCAGTACTTC.

The rearrangement uses TRBV6-1 and TRBJ1-5, with 7 bases matching TRBD1. Germline V gives CDR1 MNHNS, CDR2 SASEGT. With 3 bases clipped from V and 3 bases from J, the junction kept 5 bases outside the gene matches. The CDR3 is 15 amino acids. CDR3 loop: CASSEQGGINQPQHF. CDR3 nucleotide sequence: TGTGCCAGCAGTGAGCAGGGGGGGATCAATCAGCCCCAGCATTTT.

This chain links TRBV19 with TRBJ2-3; 8 bases line up with TRBD2. The V and J ends lost 7 bases and 6 bases, in that order; junction bases with no gene match: 12. This CDR3 is built from 15 residues. CDR1 LNHDA and CDR2 SQIVND come from the germline V gene (reference sequence). The CDR3 sequence: CASTKRDSGIDTQYF. The DNA for the CDR3 is TGTGCCAGTACCAAGCGGGATAGCGGGATTGATACGCAGTATTTT.

The V and J genes are TRBV25-1 and TRBJ2-7; the D is unclear. This CDR3 has 16 residues. Deletions cut 1 base from V and 2 bases from J, with 15 bases between. The germline V gene has CDR1 MGHDK and CDR2 SYGVNS. The CDR3 nucleotides are TGTGCCAGCAGTGAATCATCTCTCAGGATTACCTACGAGCAGTACTTC. This gives the protein CASSESSLRITYEQYF.

The chain couples TRBV7-9 to TRBJ2-1; D is uncertain. Per germline, CDR1 SEHNR and CDR2 FQNEAQ (reference sequence). The ends were cut back, 2 bases at V and 7 bases at J, with 3 bases in the middle. The CDR3 extends over 11 amino acids. The CDR3 region is CASSLLNEQFF. The CDR3 DNA follows: TGTGCCAGCAGCTTACTGAATGAGCAGTTCTTC.

This chain joins TRBV19 and TRBJ1-1; D not certain. The CDR3 is 15 amino acids. V lost 5 bases and J 0 bases, leaving 13 bases between the germline ends. Germline CDR1 is LNHDA and CDR2 is SQIVND (reference sequence). CDR3 nucleotide sequence: TGTGCCAGTAGTTGGGGTGGGGTCGTGAACACTGAAGCTTTCTTT. Protein sequence: CASSWGGVVNTEAFF.

The gene calls are TRBV7-2 and TRBJ2-1; TRBD2 is a possible D gene (6 bases). Germline assignment: CDR1 SGHTA and CDR2 FQGNSA. The CDR3 consists of 16 residues. Deletions cut 0 bases from V and 2 bases from J, with 11 bases between. The CDR3, as DNA: TGTGCCAGCAGCTTAGCTAGCGGAGTTACCTACAATGAGCAGTTCTTC. It yields the protein CASSLASGVTYNEQFF.

This clone was recorded at least ten times. The V call is TRBV19, the J call TRBJ2-1; 8 bases match TRBD2. Germline CDR1 is LNHDA and CDR2 is SQIVND (reference sequence). CDR3 length: 14 amino acids. V lost 2 bases and J lost 10; bases outside the gene matches: 7. The CDR3 spells CASSILRTSLEQFF. The CDR3 DNA reads TGTGCCAGTAGTATACTGAGGACTAGCTTGGAGCAGTTCTTC.

The chain joins TRBV10-1 to TRBJ1-2, with D perhaps matching TRBD1 (5 bases). The CDR3 contains 14 residues. Germline lookup yields CDR1 WNHNN and CDR2 SYGVQD (reference sequence). The V end lost 7 bases, the J end lost 3 bases, and 15 bases lay between the germline ends. The CDR3 region is CASIYRFPHYGYTF. The CDR3 nucleotides are TGCGCCAGCATTTACAGGTTTCCACACTATGGCTACACCTTC.

This clone was counted ten times or more. This rearrangement joins TRBV6-5 to TRBJ1-1; no clear D. CDR1 and CDR2 (germline): MNHEY, SVGAGI. Trimming cost V 0 bases and J 6 bases, with 14 bases left between them. The CDR3 has 15 residues. CDR3 in amino acids: CASSYSSSHGAEAFF. For the CDR3, the DNA is TGTGCCAGCAGTTACTCGTCCAGTCACGGGGCTGAAGCTTTCTTT.

The gene calls are TRBV29-1 and TRBJ2-3, with TRBD1 identical over 8 bases. Germline-derived CDR1 and CDR2 are SQVTM and ANQGSEA. V was pared by 5 bases and J by 8 bases, with 6 bases of the junction left unmatched. This CDR3 has 12 amino acids. This CDR3 reads CSVKRDRPTQYF. The CDR3 DNA sequence: TGCAGCGTTAAAAGGGACAGGCCTACGCAGTATTTT.

This chain links TRBV6-4 with TRBJ1-6, with D perhaps TRBD1 (5 bases). This CDR3 contains 17 residues. V was clipped by 0 bases and J by 7 bases, with 16 bases between them. The germline V gene encodes CDR1 MRHNA and CDR2 SNTAGT. The CDR3 is CASSDSNTGATNSPLHF. The CDR3 DNA reads as TGTGCCAGCAGTGACTCGAACACCGGGGCTACAAATTCACCCCTCCACTTT.

The CDR3 protein is CASSLESGTGGQPQHF. CDR3 in DNA: TGTGCCAGCAGCCTAGAGTCCGGGACAGGGGGCCAGCCCCAGCATTTT. The chain links TRBV4-2 to TRBJ1-5, with TRBD1 matching over 12 bases. V was clipped by 4 bases and J by 7 bases; unmatched bases: 8. CDR3 length: 16 residues. Germline-derived CDR1 and CDR2 are LGHNA and YNFKEQ.

For this clone: The junction departs from germline at one end; a sequencing error may be responsible. V is TRBV5-6 and J is TRBJ1-2; 9 nucleotides agree with TRBD1. Looked up from germline, CDR1 is SGHDT and CDR2 is YYEEEE. CDR3 length: 12 amino acids. The CDR3 sequence is CASSGRDRADLF. The CDR3 coding sequence is TGTGCCAGCAGCGGGCGGGACAGGGCCGACCTCTTC.

The chain uses TRBV7-2 and TRBJ1-2; 8 nucleotides match TRBD1. Germline V gene sequence: CDR1 SGHTA, CDR2 FQGNSA. With 4 bases clipped from V and 8 bases from J, the junction kept 9 bases outside the gene matches. This CDR3 spans 14 amino acids. The CDR3 protein is CASSSSGGSQGYTF. Here the CDR3 DNA reads TGTGCCAGCAGCTCCTCAGGGGGCAGTCAGGGCTACACCTTC.

V gene TRBV5-6 combines with J gene TRBJ1-2; 8 nucleotides match TRBD1. The germline V gene has CDR1 SGHDT and CDR2 YYEEEE. The V gene end was trimmed by 2 bases and the J gene end by 8 bases; junction bases not matched to a gene: 8. The CDR3 contains 14 residues. The CDR3 coding sequence is TGTGCCAGCAGCTTAACAGGGGGACCTTCGGGCTACACCTTC. Protein: CASSLTGGPSGYTF.